This TCR beta chain derives from a study of shared clonotypes between healthy human individuals. Study at large: Aged 18 to 49, the donors were a couple of women and a few men.

The sample holds a few counts of this clone. Those who donated were healthy HIV-negative adults, with no recent acute infections or vaccinations reported. The germline V gene has CDR1 GTSNPN and CDR2 SVGIG (reference sequence). The CDR3 extends over 18 amino acids. The V end lost 1 base, the J end lost 6 bases, and 25 bases lay between the germline ends. The unsorted PBMC sample used ten immunoSEQ deep assay plates. The data were produced by immunoSEQ multiplex PCR, yet TCRdb's version contains in-frame clones alone and is incomplete. The table records about 490,000 clones, 76% of them present only once.

The clonotype was recovered from a woman aged 40 to 50 in good health. Some clones in this sample may be carry-over from other donors' samples. Sequencing used PBMCs. This rearrangement joins TRBV30 to TRBJ2-1; possible D gene TRBD2, 5 bases. CDR3 amino acids: CAWSGPRARVFEGNEQFF. CDR3 in DNA: TGTGCCTGGAGTGGACCGCGGGCTCGGGTCTTCGAGGGCAATGAGCAGTTCTTC.